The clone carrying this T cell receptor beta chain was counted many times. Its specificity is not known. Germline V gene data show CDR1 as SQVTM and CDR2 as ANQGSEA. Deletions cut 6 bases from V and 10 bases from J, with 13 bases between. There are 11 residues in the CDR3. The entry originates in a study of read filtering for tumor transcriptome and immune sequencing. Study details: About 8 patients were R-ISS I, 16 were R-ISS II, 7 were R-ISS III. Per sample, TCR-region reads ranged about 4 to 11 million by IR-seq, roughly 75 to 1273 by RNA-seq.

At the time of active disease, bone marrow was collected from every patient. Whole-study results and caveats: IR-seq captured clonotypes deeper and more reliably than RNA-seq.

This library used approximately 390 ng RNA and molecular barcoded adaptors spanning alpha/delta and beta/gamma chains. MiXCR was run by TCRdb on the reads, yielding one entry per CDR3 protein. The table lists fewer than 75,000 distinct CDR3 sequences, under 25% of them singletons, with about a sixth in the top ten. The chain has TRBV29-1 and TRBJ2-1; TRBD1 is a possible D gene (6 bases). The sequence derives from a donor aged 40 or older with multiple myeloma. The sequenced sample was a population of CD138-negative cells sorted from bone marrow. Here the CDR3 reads CSVSGEREQFF. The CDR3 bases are TGCAGCGTGTCAGGGGAGCGCGAGCAGTTCTTC.